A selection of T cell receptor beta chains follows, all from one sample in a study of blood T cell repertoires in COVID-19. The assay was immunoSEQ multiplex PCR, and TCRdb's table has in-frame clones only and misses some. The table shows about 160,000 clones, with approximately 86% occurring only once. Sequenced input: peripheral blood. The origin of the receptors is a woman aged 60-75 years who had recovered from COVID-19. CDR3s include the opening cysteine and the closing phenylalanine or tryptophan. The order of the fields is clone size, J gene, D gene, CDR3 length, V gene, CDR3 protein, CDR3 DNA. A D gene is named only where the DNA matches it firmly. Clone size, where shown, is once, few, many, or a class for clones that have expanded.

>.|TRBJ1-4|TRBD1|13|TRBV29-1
CSVGGQGDEKLFF
TGCAGCGTTGGGGGACAGGGGGATGAAAAACTGTTTTTT
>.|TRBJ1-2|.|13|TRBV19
CASSLTENYGYTF
TGTGCCAGTAGTCTGACAGAAAACTATGGCTACACCTTC
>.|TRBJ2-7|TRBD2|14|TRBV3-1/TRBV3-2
CATRTSGGAYEQYF
TGTGCCACCCGGACTAGCGGGGGGGCCTACGAGCAGTACTTC
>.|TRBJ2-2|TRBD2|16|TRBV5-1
CASSETGGAGTGELFF
TGCGCCAGCAGCGAAACGGGAGGGGCGGGCACCGGGGAGCTGTTTTTT
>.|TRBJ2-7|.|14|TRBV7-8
CASSLPGNSYEQYF
TGTGCCAGCAGCTTACCAGGGAACTCCTACGAGCAGTACTTC
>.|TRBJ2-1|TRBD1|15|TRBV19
CASSIRGQGRNEQFF
TGTGCCAGTAGTATACGAGGACAGGGAAGGAATGAGCAGTTCTTC
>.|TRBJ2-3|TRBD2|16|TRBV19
CASLEHVAGTSDTQYF
TGTGCCAGCCTCGAGCACGTAGCGGGGACTTCCGATACGCAGTATTTT
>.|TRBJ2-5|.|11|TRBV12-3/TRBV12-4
CASSAGKAHYF
TGTGCCAGCAGTGCCGGGAAAGCCCACTACTTC
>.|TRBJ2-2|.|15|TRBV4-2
CASSQDVTNTGELFF
TGTGCCAGCAGCCAAGATGTTACGAACACCGGGGAGCTGTTTTTT
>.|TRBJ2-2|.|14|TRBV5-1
CASSKDRNTGELFF
TGCGCCAGCAGTAAGGACAGAAACACCGGGGAGCTGTTTTTT
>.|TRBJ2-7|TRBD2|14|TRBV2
CASRFGGTSYEQYF
TGTGCCAGCAGGTTCGGGGGGACTTCTTACGAGCAGTACTTC
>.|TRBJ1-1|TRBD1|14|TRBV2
CASSDPETGIEAFF
TGTGCCAGCAGTGACCCAGAGACAGGGATTGAAGCTTTCTTT
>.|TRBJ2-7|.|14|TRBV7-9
CASSGSVSLYEQYF
TGTGCCAGCAGTGGCTCTGTCAGTCTCTACGAGCAGTACTTC
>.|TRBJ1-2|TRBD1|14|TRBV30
CAWNLGQGGRGYTF
TGTGCCTGGAATTTGGGACAGGGGGGTCGTGGCTACACCTTC
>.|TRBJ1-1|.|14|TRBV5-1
CASSARGGNTEAFF
TGCGCCAGCAGCGCCCGGGGAGGGAACACTGAAGCTTTCTTT
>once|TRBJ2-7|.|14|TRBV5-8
CASSLVDSIYEQYF
TGTGCCAGCAGCTTGGTCGACTCCATCTACGAGCAGTACTTC
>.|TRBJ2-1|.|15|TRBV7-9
CASSQHRLAHNEQFF
TGTGCCAGCAGTCAACATAGGCTAGCACACAATGAGCAGTTCTTC
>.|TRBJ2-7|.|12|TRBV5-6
CASSLGQDEQYF
TGTGCCAGCAGCTTGGGCCAGGACGAGCAGTACTTC
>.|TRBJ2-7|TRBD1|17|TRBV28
CASSRPPGQGVPYEQYF
TGTGCCAGCAGTCGACCCCCGGGACAGGGAGTCCCTTACGAGCAGTACTTC
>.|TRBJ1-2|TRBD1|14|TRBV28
CASSTGTGNYGYTF
TGTGCCAGCAGTACGGGGACAGGGAACTATGGCTACACCTTC
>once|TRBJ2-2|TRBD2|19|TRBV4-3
CASSQEWRLAGGPTGELFF
TGCGCCAGCAGCCAAGAATGGCGTCTAGCGGGGGGGCCGACCGGGGAGCTGTTTTTT
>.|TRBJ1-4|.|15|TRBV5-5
CASSLVGGDNEKLFF
TGTGCCAGCAGCTTGGTCGGGGGTGATAATGAAAAACTGTTTTTT
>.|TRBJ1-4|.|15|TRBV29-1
CSVEGVSGNEEKLFF
TGCAGCGTTGAAGGGGTCTCGGGGAATGAGGAAAAACTGTTTTTT
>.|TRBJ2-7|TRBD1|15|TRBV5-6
CASSLVTGTGGEQYF
TGTGCCAGCAGCTTGGTTACCGGGACAGGGGGCGAGCAGTACTTC
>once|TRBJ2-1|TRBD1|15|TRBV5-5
CASSLPRDRVQEQFF
TGTGCCAGCAGCTTGCCACGGGACAGGGTTCAGGAGCAGTTCTTC
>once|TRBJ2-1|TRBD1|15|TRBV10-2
CASSDTGGSYNEQFF
TGCGCCAGCAGTGACACAGGGGGCTCCTACAATGAGCAGTTCTTC
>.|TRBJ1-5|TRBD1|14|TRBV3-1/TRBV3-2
CASSQGRGHQPQHF
TGTGCCAGCAGCCAAGGCAGGGGGCACCAGCCCCAGCATTTT
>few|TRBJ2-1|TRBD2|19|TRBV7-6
CASSPTPSGGPLIDNEQFF
TGTGCCAGCAGCCCTACTCCCAGCGGGGGTCCTCTTATTGACAATGAGCAGTTCTTC
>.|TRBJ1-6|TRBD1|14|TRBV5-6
CASSWDRRNSPLHF
TGTGCCAGCAGCTGGGACAGGCGCAATTCACCCCTCCACTTT
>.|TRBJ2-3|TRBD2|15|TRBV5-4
CASSPRDYSTDTQYF
TGTGCCAGCAGCCCCCGGGACTATAGCACAGATACGCAGTATTTT
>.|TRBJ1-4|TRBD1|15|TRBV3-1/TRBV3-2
CASSSRTGGNEKLFF
TGTGCCAGCAGCTCCCGAACAGGGGGTAATGAAAAACTGTTTTTT
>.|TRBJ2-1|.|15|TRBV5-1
CASSTGLSSYNEQFF
TGCGCCAGCAGCACGGGTTTGTCTTCCTACAATGAGCAGTTCTTC
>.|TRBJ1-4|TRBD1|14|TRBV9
CASSEGAANEKLFF
TGTGCCAGCAGCGAGGGGGCTGCTAATGAAAAACTGTTTTTT
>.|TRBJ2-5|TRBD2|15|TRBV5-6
CASSLGGGPGETQYF
TGTGCCAGCAGCTTAGGCGGGGGGCCGGGGGAGACCCAGTACTTC